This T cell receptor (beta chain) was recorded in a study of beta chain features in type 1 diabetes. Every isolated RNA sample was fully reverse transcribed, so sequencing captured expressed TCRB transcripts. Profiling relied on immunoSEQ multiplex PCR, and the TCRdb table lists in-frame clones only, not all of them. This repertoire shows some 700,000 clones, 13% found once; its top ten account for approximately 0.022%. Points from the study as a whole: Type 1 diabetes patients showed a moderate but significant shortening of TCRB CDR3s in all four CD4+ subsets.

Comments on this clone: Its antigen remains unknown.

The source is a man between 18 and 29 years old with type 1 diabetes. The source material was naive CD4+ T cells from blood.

CDR3 in amino acids: CASSPRPGGSEAFF. The CDR3 DNA is TGTGCCAGCAGTCCCCGCCCGGGGGGTTCTGAAGCTTTCTTT. The rearrangement links TRBV27 to TRBJ1-1; TRBD1 might be the D (5 bases). CDR3 length: 14 amino acids. Per germline, CDR1 MNHEY and CDR2 SMNVEV (reference sequence). V was trimmed by 5 bases and J by 6 bases, leaving 16 bases between them.